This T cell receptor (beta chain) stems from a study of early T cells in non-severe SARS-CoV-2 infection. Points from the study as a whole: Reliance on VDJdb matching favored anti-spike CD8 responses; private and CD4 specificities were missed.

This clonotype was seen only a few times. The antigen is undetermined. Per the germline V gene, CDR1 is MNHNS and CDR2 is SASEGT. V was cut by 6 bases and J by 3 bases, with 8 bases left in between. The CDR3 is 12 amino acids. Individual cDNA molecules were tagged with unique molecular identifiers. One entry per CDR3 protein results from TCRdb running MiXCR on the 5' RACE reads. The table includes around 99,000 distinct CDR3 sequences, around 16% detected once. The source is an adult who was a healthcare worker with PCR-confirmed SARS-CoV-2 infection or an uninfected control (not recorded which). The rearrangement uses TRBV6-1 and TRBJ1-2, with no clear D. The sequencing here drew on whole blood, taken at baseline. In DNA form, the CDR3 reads TGTGCCAGCAGGCGGGGTGACTATGGCTACACCTTC. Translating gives CASRRGDYGYTF.